Listed here is a single T cell receptor beta chain. Its antigen remains unknown. The read ends 3 residues before the CDR3 terminus; that terminus is restored from the germline J gene. This entry belongs to a study of T cell clonality in common variable immunodeficiency. Sequencing input was equivalent genomic DNA from CVID and controls. Generated by immunoSEQ multiplex PCR, the TCRdb table keeps only in-frame clones and is missing some. The sample holds 30,000 to 45,000 clones, and no clone turns up only once. Notes on the study in general: Links between repertoire features and CVID complications were heterogeneity-limited.

Caucasian heritage predominated among both patients and controls. Donors gave about 5 to 9 ml heparinized peripheral whole blood. With V trimmed by 0 bases and J by 5 bases, 1 base remained unmatched. This CDR3 spans 12 amino acids. The germline CDR1 and CDR2 sequences are GTSNPN and SVGIG (reference sequence). Material: peripheral blood mononuclear cells. This rearrangement joins TRBV30 to TRBJ2-7, with TRBD2 matching 7 bases. The sequence was obtained from a person between 18 and 69 years old in good health. CDR3 amino acids: CAWSVGGDEQYF. CDR3 DNA, as far as it was read: TGTGCCTGGAGTGTGGGAGGGGACGAG. Together with reference TRBV30 and TRBJ2-7, the CDR3 gives the full variable domain: SQTIHQWPATLVQPVGSPLSLECTVEGTSNPNLYWYRQAAGRGLQLLFYSVGIGQISSEVPQNLSASRPQDRQFILSSKKLLLSDSGFYLCAWSVGGDEQYFGPGTRLTVT.